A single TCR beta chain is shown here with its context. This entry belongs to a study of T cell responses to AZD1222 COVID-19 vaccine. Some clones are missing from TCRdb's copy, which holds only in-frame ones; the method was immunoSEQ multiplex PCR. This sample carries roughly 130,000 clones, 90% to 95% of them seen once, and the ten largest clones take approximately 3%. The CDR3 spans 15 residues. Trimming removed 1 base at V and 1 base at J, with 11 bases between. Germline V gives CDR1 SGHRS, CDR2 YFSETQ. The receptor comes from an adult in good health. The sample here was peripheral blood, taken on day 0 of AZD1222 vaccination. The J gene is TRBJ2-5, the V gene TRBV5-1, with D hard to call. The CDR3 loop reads CASSLTDTRQETQYF. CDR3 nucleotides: TGCGCCAGCAGCTTGACAGACACCCGCCAAGAGACCCAGTACTTC.